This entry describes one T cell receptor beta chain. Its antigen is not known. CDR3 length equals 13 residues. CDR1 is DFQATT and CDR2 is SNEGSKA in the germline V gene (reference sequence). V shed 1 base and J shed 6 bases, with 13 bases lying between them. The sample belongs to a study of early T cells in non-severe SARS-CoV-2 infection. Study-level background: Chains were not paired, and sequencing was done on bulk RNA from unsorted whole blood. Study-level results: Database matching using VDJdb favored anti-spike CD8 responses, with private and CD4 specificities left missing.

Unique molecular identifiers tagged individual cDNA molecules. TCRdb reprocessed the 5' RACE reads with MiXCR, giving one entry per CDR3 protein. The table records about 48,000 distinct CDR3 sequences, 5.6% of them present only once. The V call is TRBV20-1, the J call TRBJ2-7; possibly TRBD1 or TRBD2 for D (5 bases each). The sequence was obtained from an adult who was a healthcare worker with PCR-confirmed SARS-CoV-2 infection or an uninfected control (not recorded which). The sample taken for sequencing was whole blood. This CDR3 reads CSARGWDRREQYF. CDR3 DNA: TGCAGTGCTAGAGGATGGGACCGCCGCGAGCAGTACTTC.